This TCR beta chain emerged from a study of T cell repertoires in cytomegalovirus infection. Study-level information: A matching HLA type, together with CMV infection, was signaled by public TCR beta signatures.

Germline CDR1 is SNHLY and CDR2 is FYNNEI. This CDR3 has 15 amino acids. V lost 2 bases, J lost 0 bases, and 8 bases lay in between. TCRdb analysed the reads with MiXCR anew, one entry per CDR3 protein. The sample lists under 350,000 distinct CDR3 sequences, approximately 10% occurring once. Findings and limits, study-wide: Summed frequency of shared TCR beta families picked out CMV carriers who also had the relevant HLA. The ex vivo response showed dominance by HLA-C-restricted CMV-specific TCR beta clonotypes.

Of note for this clonotype: Antigen specificity is unknown.

The chain links TRBV2 to TRBJ1-5, with TRBD1 as a possible D gene (5 bases). Input material: PBMCs. The receptor's source is a human donor in good health (CMV status not recorded). Some clones in this sample may be carry-over from other donors' samples. CDR3 DNA: TGTGCCAGCAGTGAACAGGGCTATAGCAATCAGCCCCAGCATTTT. Translating gives CASSEQGYSNQPQHF.